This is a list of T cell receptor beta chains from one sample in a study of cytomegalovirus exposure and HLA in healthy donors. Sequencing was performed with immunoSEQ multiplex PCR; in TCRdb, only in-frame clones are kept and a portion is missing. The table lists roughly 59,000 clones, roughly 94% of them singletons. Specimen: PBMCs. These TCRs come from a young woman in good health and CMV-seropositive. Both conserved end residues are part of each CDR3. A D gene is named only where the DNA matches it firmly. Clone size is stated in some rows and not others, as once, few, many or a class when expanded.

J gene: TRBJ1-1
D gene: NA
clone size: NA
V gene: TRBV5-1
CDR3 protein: CASSSGSSNTEAFF
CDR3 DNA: TGCGCCAGCAGCTCTGGTAGCTCGAACACTGAAGCTTTCTTT

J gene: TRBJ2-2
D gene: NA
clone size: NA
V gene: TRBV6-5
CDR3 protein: CASSYPSTGTGELFF
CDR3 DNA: TGTGCCAGCAGTTACCCCTCGACGGGGACCGGGGAGCTGTTTTTT

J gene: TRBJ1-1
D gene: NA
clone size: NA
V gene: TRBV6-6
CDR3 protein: CASSYPRVSATEAFF
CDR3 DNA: TGTGCCAGCAGTTACCCGAGAGTGAGTGCCACTGAAGCTTTCTTT

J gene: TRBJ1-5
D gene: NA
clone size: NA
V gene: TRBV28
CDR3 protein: CASSLGHTRTYPQHF
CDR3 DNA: TGTGCCAGCAGTTTGGGACATACTAGAACTTACCCCCAGCATTTT

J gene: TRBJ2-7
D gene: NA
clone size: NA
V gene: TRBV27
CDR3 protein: CASSLNLGHSYEQYF
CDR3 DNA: TGTGCCAGCAGTTTGAACCTCGGACACAGCTACGAGCAGTACTTC

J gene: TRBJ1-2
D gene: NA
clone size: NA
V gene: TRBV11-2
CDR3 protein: CASSPQTATYGYTF
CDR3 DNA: TGTGCCAGCAGCCCCCAGACAGCTACCTATGGCTACACCTTC

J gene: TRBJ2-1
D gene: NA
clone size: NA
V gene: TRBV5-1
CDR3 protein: CASSWPEASYNEQFF
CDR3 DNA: TGCGCCAGCAGCTGGCCGGAGGCGTCCTACAATGAGCAGTTCTTC

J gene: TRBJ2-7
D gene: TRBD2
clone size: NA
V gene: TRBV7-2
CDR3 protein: CASSLGSGGETYEQYF
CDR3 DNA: TGTGCCAGCAGCTTAGGAAGCGGGGGCGAAACCTACGAGCAGTACTTC

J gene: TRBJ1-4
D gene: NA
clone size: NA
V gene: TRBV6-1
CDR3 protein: CASTWRATNEKLFF
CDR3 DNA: TGTGCCAGCACCTGGAGGGCAACTAATGAAAAACTGTTTTTT

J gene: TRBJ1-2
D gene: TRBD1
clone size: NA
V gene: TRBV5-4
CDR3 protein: CASSPQNQGARGYTF
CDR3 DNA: TGTGCCAGCAGCCCGCAGAACCAGGGGGCGCGTGGCTACACCTTC

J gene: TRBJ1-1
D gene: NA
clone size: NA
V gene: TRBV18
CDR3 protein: CASSPGSEAFF
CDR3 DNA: TGTGCCAGCTCGCCCGGTTCTGAAGCTTTCTTT

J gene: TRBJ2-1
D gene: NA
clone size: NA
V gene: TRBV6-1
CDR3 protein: CASRRTGGHNEQFF
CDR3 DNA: TGTGCCAGCAGAAGGACCGGGGGGCACAATGAGCAGTTCTTC

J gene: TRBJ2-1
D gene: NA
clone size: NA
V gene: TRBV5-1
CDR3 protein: CASSSGLHTEQFF
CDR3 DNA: TGCGCCAGCAGCTCTGGACTCCACACGGAGCAGTTCTTC

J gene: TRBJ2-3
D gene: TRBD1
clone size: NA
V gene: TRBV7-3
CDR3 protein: CASSLTARTGAKSTDTQYF
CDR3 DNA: TGTGCCAGCAGCTTAACGGCTCGGACAGGGGCAAAAAGCACAGATACGCAGTATTTT

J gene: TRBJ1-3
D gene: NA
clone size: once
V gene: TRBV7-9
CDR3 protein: CASSLRGPGNTIYF
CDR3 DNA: TGTGCCAGCAGCTTAAGGGGCCCTGGAAACACCATATATTTT

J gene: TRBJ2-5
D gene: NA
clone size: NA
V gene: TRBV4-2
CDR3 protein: CASGPWWGVLQETQYF
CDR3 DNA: TGTGCCAGCGGACCCTGGTGGGGGGTACTCCAAGAGACCCAGTACTTC

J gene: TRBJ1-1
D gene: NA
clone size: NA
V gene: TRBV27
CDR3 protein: CASSLGGGTEAFF
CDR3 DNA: TGTGCCAGCAGTCTCGGGGGGGGAACTGAAGCTTTCTTT

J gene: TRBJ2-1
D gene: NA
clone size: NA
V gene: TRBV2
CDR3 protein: CASSQIQVSNEQFF
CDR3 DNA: TGTGCCAGCAGCCAAATACAGGTTTCCAATGAGCAGTTCTTC

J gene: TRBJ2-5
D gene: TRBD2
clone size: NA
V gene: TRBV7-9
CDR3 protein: CASSSSAGLEGQETQYF
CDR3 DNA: TGTGCCAGCAGCTCTAGCGCCGGACTAGAGGGACAAGAGACCCAGTACTTC

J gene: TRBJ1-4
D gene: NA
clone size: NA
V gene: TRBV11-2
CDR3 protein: CASSLGRRSDRPEKLFF
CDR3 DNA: TGTGCCAGCAGCTTAGGGAGGCGTTCGGACAGACCCGAAAAACTGTTTTTT

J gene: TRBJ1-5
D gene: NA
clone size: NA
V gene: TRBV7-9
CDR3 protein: CASSLAAGDQPQHF
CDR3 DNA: TGTGCCAGCAGCTTAGCGGCAGGGGATCAGCCCCAGCATTTT

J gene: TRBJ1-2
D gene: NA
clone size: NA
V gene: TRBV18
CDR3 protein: CASSPRSEQGNGYTF
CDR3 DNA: TGTGCCAGCTCACCCCGCTCAGAACAGGGTAATGGCTACACCTTC

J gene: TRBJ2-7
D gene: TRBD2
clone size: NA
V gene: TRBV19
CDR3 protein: CASSIEIAAGGGIYEQYF
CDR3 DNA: TGTGCCAGTAGTATAGAGATAGCAGCGGGAGGCGGGATTTACGAGCAGTACTTC

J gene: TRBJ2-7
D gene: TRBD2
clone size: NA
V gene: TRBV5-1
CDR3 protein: CASSSGLAGGEQYF
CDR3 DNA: TGCGCCAGCAGCTCGGGACTAGCGGGAGGCGAGCAGTACTTC

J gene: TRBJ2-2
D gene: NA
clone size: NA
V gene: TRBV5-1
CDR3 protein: CASSRQVNTGELFF
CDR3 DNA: TGCGCCAGCAGCAGACAGGTGAACACCGGGGAGCTGTTTTTT

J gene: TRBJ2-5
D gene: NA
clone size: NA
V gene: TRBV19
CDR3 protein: CASRPRGSSQETQYF
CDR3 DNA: TGTGCCAGTAGACCCAGGGGCAGCTCACAAGAGACCCAGTACTTC

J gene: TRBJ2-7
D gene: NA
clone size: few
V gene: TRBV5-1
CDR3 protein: CASSLVQGGEQYF
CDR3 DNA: TGCGCCAGCAGCTTGGTTCAGGGGGGCGAGCAGTACTTC

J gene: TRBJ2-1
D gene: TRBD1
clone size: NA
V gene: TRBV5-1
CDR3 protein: CASSQDRSSYNEQFF
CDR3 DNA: TGCGCCAGCAGCCAGGACAGGAGCTCCTACAATGAGCAGTTCTTC

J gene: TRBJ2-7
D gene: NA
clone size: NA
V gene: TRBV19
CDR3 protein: CASSSFPRVPYEQYF
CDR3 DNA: TGTGCCAGTAGTAGCTTCCCGCGGGTCCCTTACGAGCAGTACTTC

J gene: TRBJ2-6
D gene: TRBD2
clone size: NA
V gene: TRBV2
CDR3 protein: CASKGLRAGEGGANVLTF
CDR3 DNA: TGTGCCAGCAAAGGCCTTAGGGCGGGAGAGGGAGGGGCCAACGTCCTGACTTTC

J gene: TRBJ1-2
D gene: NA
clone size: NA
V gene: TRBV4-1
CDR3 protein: CASSPRTDEGLGYGYTF
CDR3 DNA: TGCGCCAGCAGCCCTCGGACAGATGAAGGCCTCGGCTATGGCTACACCTTC

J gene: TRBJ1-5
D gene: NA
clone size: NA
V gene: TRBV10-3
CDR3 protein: CAISDLGAGDQPQHF
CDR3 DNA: TGTGCCATCAGTGATCTGGGGGCAGGGGATCAGCCCCAGCATTTT

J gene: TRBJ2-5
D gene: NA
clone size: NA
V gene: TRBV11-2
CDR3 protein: CASRGWGPTDETQYF
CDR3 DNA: TGTGCCAGCAGGGGATGGGGCCCTACAGATGAGACCCAGTACTTC

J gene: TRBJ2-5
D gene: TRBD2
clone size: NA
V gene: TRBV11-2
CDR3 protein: CASSRTSGRSLGETQYF
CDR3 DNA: TGTGCCAGCAGCCGGACTAGCGGGAGGAGCTTAGGAGAGACCCAGTACTTC

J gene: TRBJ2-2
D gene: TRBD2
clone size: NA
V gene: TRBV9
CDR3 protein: CASSPRGGPHTGELFF
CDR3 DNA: TGTGCCAGCAGCCCTCGCGGGGGGCCGCACACCGGGGAGCTGTTTTTT

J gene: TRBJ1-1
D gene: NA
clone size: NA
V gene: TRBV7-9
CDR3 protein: CASSTTLNTEAFF
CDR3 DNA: TGTGCCAGCAGCACAACCTTGAACACTGAAGCTTTCTTT

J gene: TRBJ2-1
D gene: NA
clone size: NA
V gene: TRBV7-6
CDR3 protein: CASQTVDNEQFF
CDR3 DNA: TGTGCCAGCCAGACAGTCGATAATGAGCAGTTCTTC

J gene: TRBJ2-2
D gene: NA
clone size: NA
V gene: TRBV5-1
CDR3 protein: CASSLDPIRGELFF
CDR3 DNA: TGCGCCAGCAGCTTGGACCCTATACGCGGGGAGCTGTTTTTT

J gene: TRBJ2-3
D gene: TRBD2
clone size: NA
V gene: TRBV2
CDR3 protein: CASSPLVSGGTDTQYF
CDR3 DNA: TGTGCCAGCAGCCCGCTTGTGAGCGGGGGCACAGATACGCAGTATTTT

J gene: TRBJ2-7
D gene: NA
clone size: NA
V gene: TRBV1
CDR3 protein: CTSSQEALYPLHEQYF
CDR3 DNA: TGCACCAGCAGCCAAGAAGCTCTCTACCCCCTCCACGAGCAGTACTTC

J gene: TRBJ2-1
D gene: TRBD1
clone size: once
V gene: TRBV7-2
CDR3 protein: CASSLGGQGYNEQFF
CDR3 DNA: TGTGCCAGCAGCTTGGGCGGACAGGGCTACAATGAGCAGTTCTTC

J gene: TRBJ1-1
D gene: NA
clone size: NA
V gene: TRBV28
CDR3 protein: CASSLWTAKPNTEAFF
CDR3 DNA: TGTGCCAGCAGTTTGTGGACAGCAAAACCGAACACTGAAGCTTTCTTT

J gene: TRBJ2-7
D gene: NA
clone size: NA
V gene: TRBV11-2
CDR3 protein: CASSSYRYEQYF
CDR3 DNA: TGTGCCAGCAGCTCGTACAGATACGAGCAGTACTTC

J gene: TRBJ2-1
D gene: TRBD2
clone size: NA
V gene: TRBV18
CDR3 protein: CASSQLAGGYNEQFF
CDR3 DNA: TGTGCCAGCTCCCAACTAGCGGGGGGGTACAATGAGCAGTTCTTC

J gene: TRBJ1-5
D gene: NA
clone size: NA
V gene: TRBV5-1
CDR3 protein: CATGQEVVGQPQHF
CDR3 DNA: TGCGCCACCGGGCAGGAGGTAGTGGGGCAGCCCCAGCATTTT

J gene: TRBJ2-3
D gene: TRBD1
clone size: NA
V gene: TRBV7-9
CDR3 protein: CASSPRGTATDTQYF
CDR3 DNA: TGTGCCAGCAGCCCTCGTGGGACAGCCACAGATACGCAGTATTTT

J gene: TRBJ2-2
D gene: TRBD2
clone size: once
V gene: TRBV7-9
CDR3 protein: CASSERLAANTGELFF
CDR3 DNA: TGTGCCAGCAGCGAAAGACTAGCGGCGAACACCGGGGAGCTGTTTTTT

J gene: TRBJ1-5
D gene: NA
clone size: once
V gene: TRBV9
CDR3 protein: CASVTGQPLNQPQHF
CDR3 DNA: TGTGCCAGCGTTACTGGACAGCCGCTCAATCAGCCCCAGCATTTT

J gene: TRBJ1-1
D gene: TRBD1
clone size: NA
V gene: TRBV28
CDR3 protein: CASRGQGRTEAFF
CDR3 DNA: TGTGCCAGCAGGGGACAGGGAAGAACTGAAGCTTTCTTT

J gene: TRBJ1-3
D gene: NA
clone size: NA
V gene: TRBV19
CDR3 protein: CASSIRGNFPGNTIYF
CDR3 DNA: TGTGCCAGTAGTATTCGGGGAAATTTCCCTGGAAACACCATATATTTT

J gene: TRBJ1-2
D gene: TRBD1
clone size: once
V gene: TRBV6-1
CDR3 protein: CASRDRGLDYGYTF
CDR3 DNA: TGTGCCAGCAGAGACAGGGGGCTCGACTATGGCTACACCTTC

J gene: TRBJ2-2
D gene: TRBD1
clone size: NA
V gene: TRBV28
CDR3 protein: CASSWGQLATGELFF
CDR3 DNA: TGTGCCAGCAGTTGGGGACAGCTCGCCACCGGGGAGCTGTTTTTT

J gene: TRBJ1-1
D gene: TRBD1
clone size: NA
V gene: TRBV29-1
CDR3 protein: CSVRGGLGAGNTEAFF
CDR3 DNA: TGCAGCGTCCGAGGGGGCCTGGGGGCTGGGAACACTGAAGCTTTCTTT